A single sample is the source of the 10 T cell receptor beta chains below, sequenced in a study of blood T cell repertoires in COVID-19. The method was immunoSEQ multiplex PCR; TCRdb's version includes in-frame clones alone and lacks a portion of them. The sample lists roughly 130,000 clones; 70% to 90% were seen once. The sequenced sample was peripheral blood. The receptors originated from a man aged 40-49 years with acute or convalescent COVID-19.

V and J are TRBV5-1 and TRBJ2-5; 9 nucleotides agree with TRBD2. The junction had 10 bases not matched to a gene; V was cut back by 6 bases and J by 4 bases. The CDR3 contains 15 residues. Germline values: CDR1 SGHRS, CDR2 YFSETQ. The CDR3 spells CASTRIAGVGETQYF. Here the CDR3 DNA reads TGCGCCAGCACTCGTATAGCGGGAGTGGGAGAGACCCAGTACTTC.

J is TRBJ2-1 and V is TRBV5-1, with 7 bases matching TRBD1. V dropped 0 bases and J dropped 8; count of bases not matched to a gene: 11. CDR1 and CDR2 (germline): SGHRS, YFSETQ. The CDR3 is made up of 16 amino acids. The DNA of the CDR3 is TGCGCCAGCAGCTTGGGGGTCAGGGGGTGGTTCCATGAGCAGTTCTTC. Translating gives CASSLGVRGWFHEQFF.

As to this clone: The sample carries other DNA sequences with the same CDR3. The chain employs TRBV5-1 and TRBJ1-4; 7 nucleotides agree with TRBD1. The CDR3 totals 14 residues. The J segment lost 7 bases and the V segment lost 0 bases, leaving 3 bases of the junction unmatched. Germline V CDR1 and CDR2: SGHRS, YFSETQ. DNA for the CDR3: TGCGCCAGCAGCTTGGCAGGGGGAGGTGAAAAACTGTTTTTT. Encoded protein: CASSLAGGGEKLFF.

The chain carries TRBV19 and TRBJ2-2; no clear D. With 1 base removed from V and 3 bases from J, the gap between germline ends came to 12 bases. The CDR3 sequence is 16 residues long. Germline V CDR1 and CDR2: LNHDA, SQIVND (reference sequence). The CDR3 nucleotides are TGTGCCAGTAGTATAGTTGGCATTCTGGACACCGGGGAGCTGTTTTTT. Its translation: CASSIVGILDTGELFF. The whole variable domain, filled in from reference TRBV19 and TRBJ2-2, reads DGGITQSPKYLFRKEGQNVTLSCEQNLNHDAMYWYRQDPGQGLRLIYYSQIVNDFQKGDIAEGYSVSREKKESFPLTVTSAQKNPTAFYLCASSIVGILDTGELFFGEGSRLTVL.

The genes are TRBV3-1 (or the pseudogene TRBV3-2) and TRBJ2-1; 10 nucleotides align to TRBD2. The V gene end was trimmed by 4 bases and the J gene end by 4 bases; junction bases not matched to a gene: 4. This CDR3 has 15 amino acids. Germline CDR1 is LGHDT and CDR2 is YNNKEL (reference sequence). Here the CDR3 reads CASSLSTSGYNEQFF. Here the CDR3 DNA reads TGTGCCAGCAGCCTCTCGACTAGCGGGTACAATGAGCAGTTCTTC.

The chain employs TRBV5-4 and TRBJ2-1, with TRBD2 identical over 12 bases. V lost 1 base to trimming and J lost 7 bases; unmatched junction nucleotides: 6. The CDR3 totals 16 residues. Per germline, CDR1 SGHNT and CDR2 YYREEE (reference sequence). The CDR3 DNA reads TGTGCCAGCAGCTTGAAGCTAGCGGGGGGGATGAATGAGCAGTTCTTC. Translated: CASSLKLAGGMNEQFF.

The chain has TRBV7-9 and TRBJ1-2; TRBD1 matches at 7 bases. The trim removed 1 base at V and 6 bases at J, leaving 8 bases unmatched. The CDR3 spans 15 residues. Germline values: CDR1 SEHNR, CDR2 FQNEAQ (reference sequence). CDR3 DNA: TGTGCCAGCAGCTTAGGGGCAGAGACAGGGAATGGCTACACCTTC. It is translated as CASSLGAETGNGYTF.

The V call is TRBV4-2, the J call TRBJ1-6; TRBD1 agrees at 10 bases. Germline-derived CDR1 and CDR2 are LGHNA and YNFKEQ. CDR3 size: 18 residues. Unmatched junction bases numbered 7, after V lost 0 bases and J lost 5 bases. The chain's CDR3 is CASSQDRDRGVNNSPLHF. Written as DNA, the CDR3 is TGTGCCAGCAGCCAAGATAGGGACAGGGGAGTAAATAATTCACCCCTCCACTTT.

The V and J genes are TRBV11-2 and TRBJ1-1; 7 bases are a match to TRBD1. J lost 5 bases, V lost 3 bases, and 6 bases had no gene match. There are 14 residues in the CDR3. Germline CDR1 is SGHAT and CDR2 is FQNNGV. CDR3 DNA: TGTGCCAGCAGCTTTGGCAGGGGGATGACTGAAGCTTTCTTT. Translating gives CASSFGRGMTEAFF.

The J gene is TRBJ1-5, the V gene TRBV6-5; 7 bases are shared with TRBD1. The junction had 13 bases not matched to a gene; V was cut back by 10 bases and J by 7 bases. CDR1 and CDR2 (germline): MNHEY, SVGAGI. CDR3 length: 14 residues. The CDR3 spells CATTGDSSNQPQHF. The CDR3 DNA reads TGTGCCACCACAGGGGACTCCTCCAACCAGCCCCAGCATTTT.